The 26 T cell receptor beta chains in this list originate from one sample, sequenced in a study of OX40 agonist ivuxolimab in advanced cancers. Assay used: immunoSEQ multiplex PCR; TCRdb lists only in-frame clones, some missing. This sample carries about 47,000 clones, 86% of them seen once, and the ten largest clones take about 35%. The sequencing here drew on CD4+ or CD8+ T cells sorted from blood, taken in a trial of the OX40 agonist ivuxolimab. Receptors originate from an adult with an advanced solid tumor such as melanoma, head and neck, liver or kidney cancer.

This chain links TRBV6-1 with TRBJ1-2; TRBD1 agrees at 9 bases. V was pared by 4 bases and J by 6 bases, with 6 bases of the junction left unmatched. The germline gives CDR1 MNHNS, CDR2 SASEGT. The CDR3 runs to 14 residues. The CDR3 DNA sequence: TGTGCCAGCAGTGTATCGGGGACAGGGAATGGCTACACCTTC. Protein product: CASSVSGTGNGYTF.

The genes are TRBV2 and TRBJ2-5; 9 bases line up with TRBD1. In germline, CDR1 is SNHLY, CDR2 FYNNEI. V shed 7 bases and J 1 base; nucleotides not matched to a gene: 1. The CDR3 totals 13 residues. The CDR3 nucleotides read TGTGCCAGCATACAGGGGGCCCAAGAGACCCAGTACTTC. Residues: CASIQGAQETQYF.

This rearrangement joins TRBV7-3 to TRBJ1-1; weak D call: TRBD1 (5 bases). CDR3 length: 15 residues. The ends were cut back, 5 bases at V and 0 bases at J, with 13 bases in the middle. Looked up from germline, CDR1 is SGHTA and CDR2 is FQGTGA. The CDR3 sequence is CASSLMGVMNTEAFF. Written as DNA, the CDR3 is TGTGCCAGCAGCCTCATGGGGGTGATGAACACTGAAGCTTTCTTT.

This clone was recorded only once. The chain carries TRBV7-2 and TRBJ1-1; D unresolved. This CDR3 is built from 14 residues. CDR1 and CDR2 (germline): SGHTA, FQGNSA. Trimming cost V 5 bases and J 5 bases, with 15 bases left between them. The CDR3 sequence: CASSPPGWGTEAFF. The CDR3 coding sequence is TGTGCCAGCAGCCCGCCGGGGTGGGGAACTGAAGCTTTCTTT.

J is TRBJ2-5 and V is TRBV27; TRBD1 or TRBD2 may be the D gene (5 bases each). The CDR3 is 12 residues long. V was trimmed by 2 bases and J by 6 bases, leaving 7 bases between them. Germline CDR1 reads MNHEY; CDR2 reads SMNVEV (reference sequence). The CDR3 region is CASSLGGKTQYF. CDR3 nucleotides: TGTGCCAGCAGTTTAGGGGGAAAGACCCAGTACTTC.

This chain uses TRBV12-5 with TRBJ2-2, with 11 positions matching TRBD2. The CDR3 is 14 amino acids. The V and J ends lost 6 bases and 7 bases, in that order; junction bases with no gene match: 4. The V gene's germline CDR1 is LGHNT and CDR2 FRNRAP. In nucleotides, the CDR3 is TGTGCTAGTGGCTCTAGCGGGAGGAACGGGGAGCTGTTTTTT. Translating it yields CASGSSGRNGELFF.

This clone was counted a single time. This rearrangement joins TRBV5-4 to TRBJ2-1; D call uncertain. The V end was cut by 4 bases, the J end by 6 bases, with 20 bases between. Germline V gives CDR1 SGHNT, CDR2 YYREEE (reference sequence). There are 16 residues in the CDR3. Here the CDR3 DNA reads TGTGCCAGCAGCGCTATTAATCCTTCAGATGCCAATGAGCAGTTCTTC. Translating gives CASSAINPSDANEQFF. The whole variable domain, remainder taken from reference TRBV5-4 and TRBJ2-1, is ETGVTQSPTHLIKTRGQQVTLRCSSQSGHNTVSWYQQALGQGPQFIFQYYREEENGRGNFPPRFSGLQFPNYSSELNVNALELDDSALYLCASSAINPSDANEQFFGPGTRLTVL.

The gene calls are TRBV13 and TRBJ1-4; 8 bases fit TRBD1. Trimming took 6 bases from V and 6 from J; bases not matched to a gene: 9. CDR3 length: 15 amino acids. CDR1 and CDR2 from the germline V gene are PRHDT and FYEKMQ (reference sequence). In DNA, the CDR3 is TGTGCCAGCAGTGAGGGGAGACAGGGGTATGAAAAACTGTTTTTT. This codes for CASSEGRQGYEKLFF.

This clone was counted between two and nine times. DNA of the CDR3: TGTGCCAGCAGCTTAGCAAGCGGCTGGACTAGCGGGGGTTTCGAGACCCAGTACTTC. Encoded protein: CASSLASGWTSGGFETQYF. The chain joins TRBV7-9 to TRBJ2-5; 13 nucleotides align to TRBD2. Germline V gene lookup returns CDR1 SEHNR and CDR2 FQNEAQ (reference sequence). V dropped 0 bases and J dropped 5; count of bases not matched to a gene: 12. The CDR3 extends over 19 amino acids.

The chain links TRBV7-2 to TRBJ2-7; D remains ambiguous. There are 14 residues in the CDR3. In germline, CDR1 is SGHTA, CDR2 FQGNSA. V was trimmed by 6 bases and J by 6 bases, leaving 18 bases between them. DNA for the CDR3: TGTGCCAGCAGTTTCCAAAATAACGTCGCCGAGCAGTACTTC. It translates to CASSFQNNVAEQYF.

The genes are TRBV12-5 and TRBJ2-1; D tentatively fits TRBD1 or TRBD2 (5 bases each). CDR3 length equals 13 residues. Between the trimmed V and J ends, which lost 5 bases and 4 bases, there was a span of 9 bases. Germline CDR1 reads LGHNT; CDR2 reads FRNRAP. Written as DNA, the CDR3 is TGTGCTAGTGGTGGGGACGGGTACAATGAGCAGTTCTTC. This gives the protein CASGGDGYNEQFF.

DNA of the CDR3: TGTGCCAGCAGCTTAGTGCGGCAGGGGCAGGAGCAGTTCTTC. Translated, it gives CASSLVRQGQEQFF. This chain joins TRBV11-3 and TRBJ2-1; a possible D gene is TRBD1 (6 bases). The CDR3 runs 14 residues. Trimming removed 1 base from V and 10 bases from J, with 14 bases in between. In germline, CDR1 is SGHNT, CDR2 YENEEA.

V gene TRBV6-5 combines with J gene TRBJ2-7; no definite D call. The CDR3 consists of 12 residues. CDR1 and CDR2 from the germline V gene are MNHEY and SVGAGI. The ends were cut back, 0 bases at V and 3 bases at J, with 3 bases in the middle. CDR3 in DNA: TGTGCCAGCAGTTACTCGCGCTACGAGCAGTACTTC. This codes for CASSYSRYEQYF.

The chain joins TRBV29-1 to TRBJ1-1; 12 positions match TRBD1. Germline V gene lookup returns CDR1 SQVTM and CDR2 ANQGSEA. The CDR3 consists of 19 residues. The J segment lost 0 bases and the V segment lost 6 bases, leaving 17 bases of the junction unmatched. CDR3 bases: TGCAGCGTCGCCCTGACCGGGACAGGGGGCTGGGGTATGAACACTGAAGCTTTCTTT. Amino acids: CSVALTGTGGWGMNTEAFF.

The chain joins TRBV10-3 to TRBJ2-1, with 15 bases that match TRBD2. Germline V gene data show CDR1 as ENHRY and CDR2 as SYGVKD. V was clipped by 6 bases and J by 4 bases; unmatched bases: 10. CDR3 size: 18 residues. The CDR3 nucleotides read TGTGCCATCAGCCCGGGACTAGCGGGAGGACCTCGATACAATGAGCAGTTCTTC. It is translated as CAISPGLAGGPRYNEQFF.

This clone has more than one count but fewer than ten. V usage is TRBV28 and J usage is TRBJ1-6; TRBD1 matches at 8 bases. Germline loops: CDR1 MDHEN, CDR2 SYDVKM. V dropped 7 bases and J dropped 7; count of bases not matched to a gene: 15. The CDR3 extends over 17 amino acids. The CDR3 protein is CASNTQGAKLRNSPLHF. CDR3 sequence (DNA): TGTGCCAGCAATACTCAGGGGGCTAAGCTGAGGAATTCACCCCTCCACTTT. The entire variable domain, with the rest obtained from reference TRBV28 and TRBJ1-6, is as follows: DVKVTQSSRYLVKRTGEKVFLECVQDMDHENMFWYRQDPGLGLRLIYFSYDVKMKEKGDIPEGYSVSREKKERFSLILESASTNQTSMYLCASNTQGAKLRNSPLHFGNGTRLTVT.

This chain links TRBV19 with TRBJ2-6; TRBD1 aligns across 9 bases. Germline trimming cut 5 bases from V and 0 bases from J; bases unmatched to any gene: 5. This CDR3 comprises 17 residues. CDR1 and CDR2 from the germline V gene are LNHDA and SQIVND (reference sequence). The CDR3 spells CASSLGTGLSGANVLTF. The CDR3, as DNA: TGTGCCAGTAGTCTGGGGACAGGGCTCTCTGGGGCCAACGTCCTGACTTTC.

A single count supports this clone. The V gene is TRBV30, the J gene TRBJ1-1; no reliable D call. Trimming shortened V by 2 bases and J by 3 bases, and 22 bases separated the two germline ends. CDR3 size: 17 residues. The germline CDR1 and CDR2 sequences are GTSNPN and SVGIG (reference sequence). CDR3 DNA sequence: TGTGCCTGGAGTCCCACGGCGCCCTGGCGGTACTACACTGAAGCTTTCTTT. Its protein is CAWSPTAPWRYYTEAFF.

This chain links TRBV9 with TRBJ2-3; D is unresolved. The V and J ends lost 0 bases and 5 bases respectively, with 10 bases between them. Germline V gene sequence: CDR1 SGDLS, CDR2 YYNGEE. This CDR3 region has 14 residues. The CDR3 bases are TGTGCCAGCAGCGTAGAAAGAACAGTAGATACGCAGTATTTT. This gives the protein CASSVERTVDTQYF.

J is TRBJ2-2 and V is TRBV30; D may correspond to TRBD1 or TRBD2 (5 bases each). The CDR3 is 15 residues long. V was clipped by 1 base and J by 4 bases, with 13 bases between them. Germline CDR1 is GTSNPN and CDR2 is SVGIG (reference sequence). The CDR3, as DNA: TGTGCCTGGAGTGGGGGGACGCTGAGCACCGGGGAGCTGTTTTTT. As protein: CAWSGGTLSTGELFF.

The chain has TRBV11-2 and TRBJ2-7, with 9 bases aligning to TRBD2. Germline values: CDR1 SGHAT, CDR2 FQNNGV. There are 15 residues in the CDR3. Trimming removed 0 bases from V and 0 bases from J; junction bases left unmatched: 0. The CDR3 region has the DNA TGTGCCAGCAGCTTAGAAGCGGGAGGCTCCTACGAGCAGTACTTC. Translating gives CASSLEAGGSYEQYF.

The V and J genes are TRBV5-1 and TRBJ2-5, with 9 nucleotides matching TRBD2. CDR1 SGHRS and CDR2 YFSETQ come from the germline V gene. Unmatched junction bases numbered 12, after V lost 4 bases and J lost 5 bases. There are 16 residues in the CDR3. The CDR3 sequence is CASSPGPAGGMETQYF. The CDR3 coding sequence is TGCGCCAGCAGCCCGGGCCCAGCGGGGGGAATGGAGACCCAGTACTTC.

CDR3 in DNA: TGTGCCAGCAGCGAAGAAGGGGGTGTGAGGCGAACAGATACGCAGTATTTT. The encoded protein is CASSEEGGVRRTDTQYF. V usage is TRBV9 and J usage is TRBJ2-3; D possibly corresponds to TRBD1 (6 bases). This CDR3 region has 17 residues. Per germline, CDR1 SGDLS and CDR2 YYNGEE. The V end lost 3 bases, the J end lost 3 bases, and 20 bases lay between the germline ends.

This sequence joins TRBV19 and TRBJ2-4, with D perhaps matching TRBD1 or TRBD2 (6 bases each). The CDR3 length is 17 residues. V lost 3 bases, J lost 4 bases, and 19 bases lay in between. Germline assignment: CDR1 LNHDA and CDR2 SQIVND (reference sequence). DNA of the CDR3: TGTGCCAGTAGTATCGGGCCGGGGGACAACCTAAAAAACATTCAGTACTTC. This codes for CASSIGPGDNLKNIQYF. Combining the CDR3 with reference TRBV19 and TRBJ2-4 gives the whole variable domain DGGITQSPKYLFRKEGQNVTLSCEQNLNHDAMYWYRQDPGQGLRLIYYSQIVNDFQKGDIAEGYSVSREKKESFPLTVTSAQKNPTAFYLCASSIGPGDNLKNIQYFGAGTRLSVL.

This chain connects TRBV7-8 to TRBJ2-7; unclear D gene. CDR1 and CDR2 (germline): SGHVS, FQNEAQ. V lost 1 base and J lost 2, with 3 bases in between. This CDR3 is 12 amino acids long. This chain's CDR3 is CASSLVPYEQYF. The DNA for the CDR3 is TGTGCCAGCAGCTTAGTCCCCTACGAGCAGTACTTC.

The gene calls are TRBV6-1 and TRBJ1-6, with unresolved D. The germline V gene has CDR1 MNHNS and CDR2 SASEGT. Trimming removed 2 bases from V and 0 bases from J, with 8 bases in between. The CDR3 is 16 amino acids. The CDR3 here is CASSEMGSSYNSPLHF. CDR3 DNA sequence: TGTGCCAGCAGTGAAATGGGGAGCTCCTATAATTCACCCCTCCACTTT.